The sequence of this T cell receptor beta chain was determined in a study of CXCR3-negative and CXCR3-positive naive CD8 T cells. Preparation of TRB cDNA libraries relied on 5' RACE carrying UMI labels. TCRdb reanalyzed the 5' RACE reads and collapses them to one entry per CDR3 protein, without DNA. The sample is made up of fewer than 90,000 distinct CDR3 sequences, and the top ten hold 1.6% of it. On this clonotype: The antigen is not known.

Points from the study as a whole: For naive cells, CXCR3-negative and CXCR3-positive subsets had similar TRBV-TRBJ usage; for memory cells, usage differed. CXCR3 expression dropped partially after cryopreservation, and most assays relied on fresh PBMCs. Naive subsets did not differ in surface CD5, and the authors estimated TCR strength using properties of the TRB CDR3.

The TCR comes from a human donor in good health. Some clones in this sample may be carry-over from other donors' samples. Sample: naive CXCR3- CD8+ T cells from blood. The sample's subset: CD45RO-CCR7+CD27+CD95- naive CD8+ T cells lacking CXCR3 (TNR3-).

The CDR3 loop is CASSIRPGGADTGELFF. The chain carries TRBV11-3 and TRBJ2-2. Germline V CDR1 and CDR2: SGHNT, YENEEA. The CDR3 contains 17 residues. The entire variable domain, with the rest obtained from reference TRBV11-3 and TRBJ2-2, is as follows: EAGVVQSPRYKIIEKKQPVAFWCNPISGHNTLYWYLQNLGQGPELLIRYENEEAVDDSQLPKDRFSAERLKGVDSTLKIQPAELGDSAVYLCASSIRPGGADTGELFFGEGSRLTVL.